This is a list of T cell receptor beta chains from one sample in a study of identical twins. From the 5' RACE reads, TCRdb called clonotypes with MiXCR, one entry per CDR3 protein. The sample records nearly 650,000 distinct CDR3 sequences, about 7.1% being singletons. This sample also appeared in a second study, on yellow fever vaccine responses in identical twins.

The sample taken for sequencing was PBMCs. The receptors were sampled from a woman aged 18-29 years in good health. Both conserved end residues are part of each CDR3. D genes are given only for firm matches. Clone sizes are given selectively: once, few, many, or a class where the clone is expanded.

d_call	j_call	cdr3_length	v_call	clone_size	cdr3_nt	cdr3_aa
-	TRBJ1-4	17	TRBV2	few	TGTGCCAGCAGATCCCGTGGGGGAAAGGGTACTAATGAAAAACTGTTTTTT	CASRSRGGKGTNEKLFF
-	TRBJ2-1	13	TRBV7-9	few	TGTGCCAGCAGCTTAGCGGGAGGTGATGAGCAGTTCTTC	CASSLAGGDEQFF
-	TRBJ2-3	12	TRBV12-3/TRBV12-4	many	TGTGCCAGCAGTTCGGTAGGAGATACGCAGTATTTT	CASSSVGDTQYF
TRBD1	TRBJ1-1	15	TRBV6-1	-	TGTGCCAGCAGTGAAGCGGGGACAGGGAGCACTGAAGCTTTCTTT	CASSEAGTGSTEAFF
-	TRBJ2-2	13	TRBV12-3/TRBV12-4	-	TGTGCCAGCATGGGTTCCCTTTTCGGGGAGCTGTTTTTT	CASMGSLFGELFF
-	TRBJ2-1	14	TRBV7-2	few	TGTGCCAGCAGCGCCTTACAATCAGCCGCTGAGCAGTTCTTC	CASSALQSAAEQFF
TRBD1	TRBJ1-1	12	TRBV20-1	-	TGCAGCGCTACAGGGGGCGCTTTGAAGGCTTTCTTT	CSATGGALKAFF
TRBD1	TRBJ1-1	16	TRBV25-1	-	TGTGCCAGCAGGCCCACGGGACAGGGTAGTTTCACTGAAGCTTTCTTT	CASRPTGQGSFTEAFF
-	TRBJ1-4	15	TRBV12-3/TRBV12-4	many	TGTGCCAGCAGTTTAAGACTCGGCAAAAATGAAAAACTGTTTTTT	CASSLRLGKNEKLFF
-	TRBJ2-3	16	TRBV21-1	few	TGTGCCAGCAGCATCGAAGCGTCGGGCAGCACAGATACGCAGTATTTT	CASSIEASGSTDTQYF
TRBD2	TRBJ2-1	19	TRBV7-8	-	TGTGCCAGCAGCTTAGCTAGGCAGGGGCCGGGACTAGCGGATAATGAGCAGTTCTTC	CASSLARQGPGLADNEQFF
-	TRBJ2-3	10	TRBV12-3/TRBV12-4	few	TGTGCCAGCGGGGAAACTACGCAGTATTTT	CASGETTQYF
-	TRBJ2-7	12	TRBV12-3/TRBV12-4	many	TGTGCCAGCAGTCCGGGGGCCTACGAGCAGTACTTC	CASSPGAYEQYF
TRBD1	TRBJ2-5	16	TRBV20-1	many	TGCAGTGCTAGAGATCTCGAACGACAGGGGACGGAGACCCAGTACTTC	CSARDLERQGTETQYF
TRBD1	TRBJ2-1	16	TRBV24-1	many	TGTGCCACCAGTGAACCCGACAGGGGCCCATACAATGAGCAGTTCTTC	CATSEPDRGPYNEQFF
TRBD2	TRBJ2-1	18	TRBV29-1	-	TGCAGCGAGGGCAGAGCAGATACGGGACTAGCGGGAGTCGGTGAGCAGTTCTTC	CSEGRADTGLAGVGEQFF
TRBD1	TRBJ2-2	14	TRBV6-1	few	TGTGCCAGCAGGGGTACAGGGGTGACCGGGGAGCTGTTTTTT	CASRGTGVTGELFF
-	TRBJ1-6	13	TRBV2	many	TGTGCCAGCAGTGAACGATATAATTCACCCCTCCACTTT	CASSERYNSPLHF
TRBD1	TRBJ1-4	15	TRBV28	-	TGTGCCAGCAGTTTCCTCAGGGGGCTAGGTGAAAAACTGTTTTTT	CASSFLRGLGEKLFF
-	TRBJ1-1	14	TRBV5-1	many	TGCGCCAGCAGCTTCGGGGCCTGGGGCACTGAAGCTTTCTTT	CASSFGAWGTEAFF
TRBD1	TRBJ1-1	14	TRBV6-1	many	TGTGCCAGCACCCCAACTCCGGGACAGGGACCAGCTTTCTTT	CASTPTPGQGPAFF
TRBD1	TRBJ1-4	15	TRBV5-8	-	TGTGCCAGCAGCTTTGGCCGGGACAGCCTTGAAAAACTGTTTTTT	CASSFGRDSLEKLFF
TRBD2	TRBJ2-5	17	TRBV5-1	few	TGCGCCAGCAGCTTGTGGGCTAGCGGGGACCGGAGGGAGACCCAGTACTTC	CASSLWASGDRRETQYF
TRBD1	TRBJ1-4	13	TRBV29-1	-	TGCAGCGTTGCGGGACAGCTTAATGAAAAACTGTTTTTT	CSVAGQLNEKLFF
-	TRBJ2-7	15	TRBV7-9	few	TGTGCCAGCAGCGTCGCCGGGTCCGGAGCCTACGAGCAGTACTTC	CASSVAGSGAYEQYF
-	TRBJ2-2	16	TRBV10-3	-	TGTGCCATCAGTGAGTTCGGGCAATCGAACACCGGGGAGCTGTTTTTT	CAISEFGQSNTGELFF
TRBD1	TRBJ2-4	17	TRBV24-1	many	TGTGCCACCAGTGATTCGGGACAGTCTCTAGCCAAAAACATTCAGTACTTC	CATSDSGQSLAKNIQYF
-	TRBJ2-3	14	TRBV12-3/TRBV12-4	many	TGTGCCAGCAGTCTTCAGGAGGGCCTGGGTACGCAGTATTTT	CASSLQEGLGTQYF
-	TRBJ2-5	14	TRBV5-1	few	TGCGCCAGCAGCTTGGCCTGGCGTGAAGAGACCCAGTACTTC	CASSLAWREETQYF
-	TRBJ1-5	17	TRBV20-1	-	TGCTGTGCTAGAGATCGAGGGAGGCAGTATAGCAATCAGCCCCAGCATTTT	CCARDRGRQYSNQPQHF
-	TRBJ2-5	15	TRBV7-8	few	TGTGCCAGCAGCTTGGGCAGGGTGGGACCGGAGACCCAGTACTTC	CASSLGRVGPETQYF
-	TRBJ2-7	17	TRBV7-6	many	TGTGCCAGCAGCCCCATACCTTCCAGCGCGGTAGACTACGAGCAGTACTTC	CASSPIPSSAVDYEQYF
-	TRBJ2-1	15	TRBV5-1	-	TGCGCCAGCAGCGGCTCCGACAGGAGCTACAATGAGCAGTTCTTC	CASSGSDRSYNEQFF
TRBD2	TRBJ2-2	17	TRBV2	few	TGTGCCAGCAGTAACCTAGCGGGGGGGACGAACACCGGGGAGCTGTTTTTT	CASSNLAGGTNTGELFF
TRBD2	TRBJ2-1	14	TRBV7-3	-	TGTGCCAGCAGCCCCGGGACTAGCGGGCTTGAGCAGTTCTTC	CASSPGTSGLEQFF
-	TRBJ2-1	14	TRBV11-1	many	TGTGCCAGCACCCTCGGTGGCTCCTACAATGAGCAGTTCTTC	CASTLGGSYNEQFF
-	TRBJ2-1	11	TRBV3-1	few	TGTGCCAGCAGCCATAGCCAGGAGCAGTTCTTC	CASSHSQEQFF
-	TRBJ2-7	14	TRBV2	-	TGTGCCAGCGAAGGCAGGGCCATTTCGGACGAGCAGTACTTC	CASEGRAISDEQYF
-	TRBJ1-1	14	TRBV3-1	many	TGTGCCAGCAGCCAACGGGGGATGAACACTGAAGCTTTCTTT	CASSQRGMNTEAFF
-	TRBJ1-2	12	TRBV24-1	few	TGTGCCACCAGTGATCGTTACTATGGCTACACCTTC	CATSDRYYGYTF
-	TRBJ2-2	14	TRBV24-1	many	TGTGCCACCAGTGATTTTTCGGGTGCCGGGGAGCTGTTTTTT	CATSDFSGAGELFF
-	TRBJ2-3	13	TRBV12-3/TRBV12-4	-	TGTGCCAGCAGTTTGATCGAAAGGGATACGCAGTATTTT	CASSLIERDTQYF
TRBD2	TRBJ2-2	18	TRBV12-3/TRBV12-4	-	TGTGCCTTCAGTTTTAGAAGGAGCGGGGGGCCGAACACCGGGGAGCTGTTTTTT	CAFSFRRSGGPNTGELFF
-	TRBJ2-5	13	TRBV7-9	many	TGTGCCAGCAGCTTAGCTCAGAGGGAGACCCAGTACTTC	CASSLAQRETQYF
-	TRBJ1-5	15	TRBV28	many	TGTGCCAGCAGTTTAAGAGGGTCCGGGGCTGGGCCCCAGCATTTT	CASSLRGSGAGPQHF
TRBD1	TRBJ2-7	16	TRBV4-1	many	TGCGCCAGCAGCCAAGCCCCGGGACAGGGAGTTTACGAGCAGTACTTC	CASSQAPGQGVYEQYF
-	TRBJ2-5	11	TRBV5-1	many	TGTGCCAGCAGCTTGACGGAGACCCAGTACTTC	CASSLTETQYF